The entry below gives a single TCR beta chain sequence along with its context. Between the trimmed V and J ends, which lost 5 bases and 10 bases, there was a span of 12 bases. This CDR3 region has 13 residues. Germline V gene lookup returns CDR1 MNHEY and CDR2 SMNVEV (reference sequence). The data were produced by immunoSEQ multiplex PCR, yet TCRdb's version contains in-frame clones alone and is incomplete. The data show about 85,000 clones, approximately 89% seen once. The sample comes from a study of T cell changes during pregnancy in multiple sclerosis. This specimen consisted of peripheral blood, obtained in the first trimester of pregnancy. This sequence was found in a female donor with multiple sclerosis, enrolled in a pregnancy study. The chain couples TRBV27 to TRBJ1-6; a possible D gene is TRBD1 (6 bases). The CDR3, as DNA: TGTGCCAGCAGTCTAGGGGGTGACTCACCCCTCCACTTT. Translation: CASSLGGDSPLHF.